Below, one T cell receptor beta chain is given with its context. Its antigen is still unknown. Germline values: CDR1 GTSNPN, CDR2 SVGIG (reference sequence). Trimming took 3 bases from V and 4 from J, leaving 12 bases between them. This CDR3 is 13 amino acids long. The data originate from a study of cytomegalovirus exposure and HLA in healthy donors. The study's findings and limits: In a later analysis, at a false discovery rate of 0.05, fewer than 20,000 TCR beta sequences matched HLA alleles. About 87% or about 30% of the time was how often most TCR beta V segments were productive, according to an earlier analysis. The likely explanation for a cluster of highly shared sequence variants was sequencing artifact.

A multiplex PCR was run with 60 Vbeta primers and 13 Jbeta primers. The repertoire was sequenced with immunoSEQ multiplex PCR; TCRdb's copy has only in-frame clones and lacks some. The sample has roughly 110,000 clones, 74% seen once. This receptor was identified in a human donor in good health. The rearrangement links TRBV30 to TRBJ1-1; no firm D call. The sample taken for sequencing was PBMCs. The CDR3 reads CAWSEQLFTEAFF. The DNA for the CDR3 is TGTGCCTGGAGCGAACAGCTTTTCACTGAAGCTTTCTTT.